Presented here are 15 T cell receptor beta chains from one specimen sequenced in a study of blood T cell repertoires in COVID-19. Clones were sequenced by immunoSEQ multiplex PCR, and TCRdb holds only the in-frame ones, with some missing. Counted here are tens of thousands of clones, around 87% occurring once; the ten biggest clones make up about a sixth. The sequenced sample was peripheral blood. These receptor sequences come from a human donor in a cohort sampled during active COVID-19.

This rearrangement joins TRBV28 to TRBJ2-7; 9 bases match TRBD2. With V trimmed by 7 bases and J by 2 bases, 6 bases remained unmatched. There are 14 residues in the CDR3. CDR1 is MDHEN and CDR2 is SYDVKM in the germline V gene. The CDR3 region is CASTQAGGAYEQYF. Written as DNA, the CDR3 is TGTGCCAGCACCCAAGCGGGGGGAGCCTACGAGCAGTACTTC.

The chain carries TRBV12-1 and TRBJ2-7; TRBD2 reflects the table's D call only, with no check against the DNA. TRBV12-1 corresponds to a pseudogene. CDR3 length equals 15 residues. For the CDR3, the DNA is TGTGCCAGCAGCTTTGTGACTAGAAGTACCTACGAGCAGTACTTC. Protein sequence: CASSFVTRSTYEQYF.

This chain uses TRBV20-1 with TRBJ2-1; 7 positions match TRBD2. Germline-derived CDR1 and CDR2 are DFQATT and SNEGSKA (reference sequence). This CDR3 has 17 amino acids. V shed 3 bases, J shed 3 bases, and the junction held 14 bases outside the gene matches. The CDR3 loop reads CSASIFGRGEFYNEQFF. CDR3 coding DNA: TGCAGTGCTAGTATTTTCGGCCGGGGGGAATTCTACAATGAGCAGTTCTTC.

The rearrangement links TRBV6-5 to TRBJ1-3; perhaps TRBD1 as D (6 bases). CDR3 length: 15 amino acids. With 2 bases removed from V and 4 bases from J, the gap between germline ends came to 12 bases. The V gene's germline CDR1 is MNHEY and CDR2 SVGAGI. CDR3 residues: CASSYRARGGNTIYF. In nucleotides, the CDR3 is TGTGCCAGCAGTTACCGAGCCAGGGGAGGAAACACCATATATTTT.

The chain employs TRBV19 and TRBJ1-5, with unresolved D. Germline CDR1 is LNHDA and CDR2 is SQIVND (reference sequence). CDR3 length equals 11 residues. V was pared by 11 bases and J by 0 bases, with 5 bases between. For the CDR3, the DNA is TGTGCCGTTTATAGCAATCAGCCCCAGCATTTT. The encoded protein is CAVYSNQPQHF. Combining the CDR3 with reference TRBV19 and TRBJ1-5 gives the whole variable domain DGGITQSPKYLFRKEGQNVTLSCEQNLNHDAMYWYRQDPGQGLRLIYYSQIVNDFQKGDIAEGYSVSREKKESFPLTVTSAQKNPTAFYLCAVYSNQPQHFGDGTRLSIL.

This rearrangement joins TRBV4-2 to TRBJ2-3; D is perhaps TRBD1 (6 bases). The CDR3 totals 13 residues. Trimming stripped 5 bases from V and 1 base from J, with 7 bases between. Germline CDR1 reads LGHNA; CDR2 reads YNFKEQ. The CDR3 DNA reads TGTGCCAGCAGCGGGGGCCGCACAGATACGCAGTATTTT. Protein: CASSGGRTDTQYF.

The chain is built from TRBV13 and TRBJ2-7; D is possibly TRBD2 (5 bases). The CDR3 is 14 residues long. The germline V and J ends were trimmed by 5 bases and 7 bases, with 18 bases remaining between them. Germline V gene sequence: CDR1 PRHDT, CDR2 FYEKMQ (reference sequence). As DNA, the CDR3 is TGTGCCAGCAGCCAAGGCACTACTCGGACTGAGCAGTACTTC. The encoded protein is CASSQGTTRTEQYF.

The gene calls are TRBV15 and TRBJ2-1; TRBD1 is a possible D gene (5 bases). In germline, CDR1 is LNHNV, CDR2 YYDKDF (reference sequence). This CDR3 has 13 amino acids. The V gene lost 7 bases and the J gene lost 0 bases, with 7 bases spanning the gap. Here the CDR3 DNA reads TGTGCCACCAAACAGGCCTCCTACAATGAGCAGTTCTTC. Encoded protein: CATKQASYNEQFF.

The chain uses TRBV28 and TRBJ2-6, with D hard to call. The CDR3 has 15 residues. Trimming stripped 2 bases from V and 1 base from J, with 6 bases between. The germline V gene has CDR1 MDHEN and CDR2 SYDVKM. The CDR3 loop reads CASSLGQSGANVLTF. DNA for the CDR3: TGTGCCAGCAGTTTAGGTCAGTCTGGGGCCAACGTCCTGACTTTC.

This clone has just a few counts. CDR3 protein: CASSENRVENSPLHF. Written as DNA, the CDR3 is TGTGCCAGCAGTGAAAACAGGGTCGAAAATTCACCCCTCCACTTT. The chain uses TRBV2 and TRBJ1-6; tentatively, D is TRBD1 (6 bases). Trimming pared 2 bases from V and 7 bases from J, leaving 12 bases between. This CDR3 comprises 15 residues. Germline CDR1 reads SNHLY; CDR2 reads FYNNEI.

V usage is TRBV3-1 (or the pseudogene TRBV3-2) and J usage is TRBJ1-3; D gene unclear. Germline V gene data show CDR1 as LGHDT and CDR2 as YNNKEL (reference sequence). This CDR3 is 17 amino acids long. V dropped 2 bases and J dropped 0 bases, with 14 bases sitting between them. This CDR3 is CASSQSQLGSSGNTIYF. Written as DNA, the CDR3 is TGTGCCAGCAGCCAATCCCAGCTCGGGAGCTCTGGAAACACCATATATTTT.

The chain is built from TRBV30 and TRBJ1-5, with TRBD1 identical over 7 bases. The CDR3 is made up of 15 amino acids. The V segment lost 3 bases and the J segment 3 bases; nucleotides outside the gene matches: 8. CDR1 is GTSNPN, CDR2 SVGIG, per germline (reference sequence). This chain's CDR3 is CAWSEPGQFNQPQHF. The CDR3, as DNA: TGTGCCTGGAGCGAACCGGGACAGTTCAATCAGCCCCAGCATTTT.

The chain is built from TRBV19 and TRBJ2-3; 13 nucleotides match TRBD2. The CDR3 spans 15 residues. CDR1 is LNHDA, CDR2 SQIVND, per germline (reference sequence). Germline trimming cut 7 bases from V and 4 bases from J; bases unmatched to any gene: 5. CDR3 residues: CASTRTSGGPDTQYF. Here the CDR3 DNA reads TGTGCCAGTACGAGGACTAGCGGGGGCCCAGATACGCAGTATTTT.

This chain uses TRBV4-2 with TRBJ1-1, with 8 bases identical to TRBD1. Germline CDR1 reads LGHNA; CDR2 reads YNFKEQ. V shed 0 bases, J shed 9 bases, and the junction held 18 bases outside the gene matches. CDR3 length equals 18 residues. Here the CDR3 DNA reads TGTGCCAGCAGCCAAGAAGCCAGGGGGCCGGCCCTGAGTTTAAAAGCTTTCTTT. Its translation is CASSQEARGPALSLKAFF.

The J gene is TRBJ2-2, the V gene TRBV10-1, with 10 bases aligning to TRBD2. Per germline, CDR1 WNHNN and CDR2 SYGVQD (reference sequence). V was pared by 0 bases and J by 6 bases, with 10 bases of the junction left unmatched. The CDR3 totals 18 residues. CDR3 sequence (DNA): TGCGCCAGCAGTGAGTCCGAGCCGCAGCGGGGGGGCCCCGGGGAGCTGTTTTTT. Translating gives CASSESEPQRGGPGELFF.